This T cell receptor (beta chain) was retrieved from a study of cytomegalovirus exposure and HLA in healthy donors. Study-wide background: It was reported in a later analysis that the same platform had been used for the 90 to 150 validation repertoires as for the roughly 650 first-cohort repertoires.

Details on this clone: The antigen remains undetermined.

Method: immunoSEQ multiplex PCR; TCRdb's copy keeps in-frame clones and lacks some. The data show about 400,000 clones, about nine tenths seen once. The CDR3 length is 14 residues. Trimming took 0 bases from V and 8 from J, leaving 13 bases between them. CDR1 is LNHNV and CDR2 is YYDKDF in the germline V gene (reference sequence). Study-wide findings and caveats: A subsequent analysis found that TCR clusters from the first cohort also tended to co-occur in the 120 or so validation repertoires, with around 94% of cluster scores above 0. It was fewer than 200 TCR beta chains that were listed as cytomegalovirus-associated.

The V and J genes are TRBV15 and TRBJ1-2; no clear D gene. Source material: PBMCs. This clonotype was sampled from a woman aged 18 to 35 in good health and CMV-seronegative. The CDR3 reads CATSRDIREVGYTF. CDR3 nucleotide sequence: TGTGCCACCAGCAGAGATATAAGAGAAGTGGGCTACACCTTC.